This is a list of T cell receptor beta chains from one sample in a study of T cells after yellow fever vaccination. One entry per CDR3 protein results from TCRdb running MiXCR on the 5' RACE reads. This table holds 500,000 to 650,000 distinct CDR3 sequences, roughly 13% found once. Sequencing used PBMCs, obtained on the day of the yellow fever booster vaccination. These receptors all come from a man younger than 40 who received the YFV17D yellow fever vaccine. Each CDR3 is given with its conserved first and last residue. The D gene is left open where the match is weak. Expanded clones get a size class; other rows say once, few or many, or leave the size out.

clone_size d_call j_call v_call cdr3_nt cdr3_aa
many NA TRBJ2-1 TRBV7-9 TGTGCCAGCAGCTTCATAGGGGACAATGAGCAGTTCTTC CASSFIGDNEQFF
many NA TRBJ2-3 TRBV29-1 TGCAGCGTTGTGTTTGATAGCACAGATACGCAGTATTTT CSVVFDSTDTQYF
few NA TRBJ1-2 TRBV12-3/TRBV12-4 TGTGCCAGCAGTTTATCGTGGGGTGGCTATGGCTACACCTTC CASSLSWGGYGYTF
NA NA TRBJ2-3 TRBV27 TGTGCCAGCAGTTTATTCTCATTGAGTAGCGGAAGCACAGATACGCAGTATTTT CASSLFSLSSGSTDTQYF
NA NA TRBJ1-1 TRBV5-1 TGCGCCAGCAGCTCCTTGGGGGACAACACTGAAGCTTTCTTT CASSSLGDNTEAFF
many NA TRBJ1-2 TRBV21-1 TGTGCCAGCAGCGGGGACAGGGGGCGCCTGGGCTATGGCTACACCTTC CASSGDRGRLGYGYTF
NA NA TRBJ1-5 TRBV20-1 TGCAGTGCTAGAGAAGTGGGACACATTTTCAATCAGCCCCAGCATTTT CSAREVGHIFNQPQHF
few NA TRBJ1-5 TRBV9 TGTGCCAGCAGCGTAGATGGGTCGGGCAATCAGCCCCAGCATTTT CASSVDGSGNQPQHF
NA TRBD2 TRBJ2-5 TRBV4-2 TGTGCCAGCAGCCAAGTTCTAGCGGGCAGAGCCGAGACCCAGTACTTC CASSQVLAGRAETQYF
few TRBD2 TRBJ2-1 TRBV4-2 TGTGCCAGCAGTCAGACTAGCGGGAGCCTCTACAATGAGCAGTTCTTC CASSQTSGSLYNEQFF
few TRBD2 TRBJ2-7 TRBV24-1 TGTGCCACCAGTGAAGGACTAGCGGGCTCCTACGAGCAGTACTTC CATSEGLAGSYEQYF
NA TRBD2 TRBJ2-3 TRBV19 TGTGCCAGTAGTACTGCCCAGGATAGCGGGTTCAGAGATACGCAGTATTTT CASSTAQDSGFRDTQYF
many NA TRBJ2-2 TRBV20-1 TGCAGTGTGCTGAGCGGGAACACCGGGGAGCTGTTTTTT CSVLSGNTGELFF
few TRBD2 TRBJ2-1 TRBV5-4 TGTGCCAGCAGCTTGGATCTAGCGGGACATATGAATGAGCAGTTCTTC CASSLDLAGHMNEQFF
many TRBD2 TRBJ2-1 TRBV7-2 TGTGCCAGCAGCTTAGCCGGGACTACTTCCAATGAGCAGTTCTTC CASSLAGTTSNEQFF
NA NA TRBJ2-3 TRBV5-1 TGCGCCAGCAGCTTGTCGGGTCAAACTTATAGCACAGATACGCAGTATTTT CASSLSGQTYSTDTQYF
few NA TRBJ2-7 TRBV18 TGTGCCAGCTCGCCGGGACATCTACGATGGCAGTACTTC CASSPGHLRWQYF